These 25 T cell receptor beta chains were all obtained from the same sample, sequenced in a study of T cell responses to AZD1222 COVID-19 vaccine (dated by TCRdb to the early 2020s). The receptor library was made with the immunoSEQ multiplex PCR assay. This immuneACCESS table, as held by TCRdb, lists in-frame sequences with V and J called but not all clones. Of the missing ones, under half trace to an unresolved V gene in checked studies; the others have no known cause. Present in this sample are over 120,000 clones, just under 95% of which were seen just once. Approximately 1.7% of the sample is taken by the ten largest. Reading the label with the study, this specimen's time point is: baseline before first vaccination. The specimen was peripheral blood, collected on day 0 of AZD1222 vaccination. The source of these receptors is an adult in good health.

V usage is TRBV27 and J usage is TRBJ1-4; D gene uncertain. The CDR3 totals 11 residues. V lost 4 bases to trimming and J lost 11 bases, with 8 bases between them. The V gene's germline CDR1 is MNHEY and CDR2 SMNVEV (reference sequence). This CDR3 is CASSYGGKLFF. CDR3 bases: TGTGCCAGCAGTTATGGTGGGAAACTGTTTTTT.

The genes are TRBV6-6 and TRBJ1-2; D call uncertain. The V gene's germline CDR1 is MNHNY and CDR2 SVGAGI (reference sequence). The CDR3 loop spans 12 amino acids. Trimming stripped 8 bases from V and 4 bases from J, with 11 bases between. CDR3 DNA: TGTGCCAGCGCCCGCGCTCGCTATGGCTACACCTTC. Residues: CASARARYGYTF.

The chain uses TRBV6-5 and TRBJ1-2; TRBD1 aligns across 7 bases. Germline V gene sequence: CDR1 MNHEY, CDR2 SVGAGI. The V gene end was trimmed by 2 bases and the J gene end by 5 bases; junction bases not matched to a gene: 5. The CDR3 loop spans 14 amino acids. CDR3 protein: CASSYGEGQYGYTF. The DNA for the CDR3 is TGTGCCAGCAGTTACGGGGAGGGACAGTATGGCTACACCTTC.

The chain's CDR3 is CASSYWTSEKYQETQYF. The CDR3 DNA sequence: TGCGCCAGCAGCTACTGGACTAGCGAAAAGTACCAAGAGACCCAGTACTTC. The chain joins TRBV5-1 to TRBJ2-5, with 9 bases fitting TRBD2. CDR1 and CDR2 (germline): SGHRS, YFSETQ. Trimming cost V 3 bases and J 0 bases; bases outside gene matches: 9. CDR3 length: 17 residues. The complete variable domain, with remaining parts taken from reference TRBV5-1 and TRBJ2-5, reads KAGVTQTPRYLIKTRGQQVTLSCSPISGHRSVSWYQQTPGQGLQFLFEYFSETQRNKGNFPGRFSGRQFSNSRSEMNVSTLELGDSALYLCASSYWTSEKYQETQYFGPGTRLLVL.

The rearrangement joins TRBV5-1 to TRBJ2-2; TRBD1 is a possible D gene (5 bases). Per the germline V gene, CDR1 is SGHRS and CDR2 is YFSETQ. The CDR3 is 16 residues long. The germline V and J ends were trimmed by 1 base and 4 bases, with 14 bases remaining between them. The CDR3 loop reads CASSLTTGTGTGELFF. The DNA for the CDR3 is TGCGCCAGCAGCTTGACCACAGGTACTGGCACCGGGGAGCTGTTTTTT.

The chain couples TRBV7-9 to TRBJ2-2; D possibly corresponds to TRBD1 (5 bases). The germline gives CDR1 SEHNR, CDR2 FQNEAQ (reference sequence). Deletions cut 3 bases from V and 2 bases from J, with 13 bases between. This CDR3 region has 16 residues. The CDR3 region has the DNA TGTGCCAGCAGCTTCCTCCAAACAGGAAACACCGGGGAGCTGTTTTTT. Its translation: CASSFLQTGNTGELFF.

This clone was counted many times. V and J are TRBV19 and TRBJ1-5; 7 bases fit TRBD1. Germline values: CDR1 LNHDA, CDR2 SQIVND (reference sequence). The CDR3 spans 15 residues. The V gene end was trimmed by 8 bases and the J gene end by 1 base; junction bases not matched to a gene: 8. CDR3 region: CASGPNRGSNQPQHF. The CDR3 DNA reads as TGTGCCAGTGGCCCGAACAGGGGAAGCAATCAGCCCCAGCATTTT. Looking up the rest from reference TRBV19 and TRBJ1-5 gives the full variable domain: DGGITQSPKYLFRKEGQNVTLSCEQNLNHDAMYWYRQDPGQGLRLIYYSQIVNDFQKGDIAEGYSVSREKKESFPLTVTSAQKNPTAFYLCASGPNRGSNQPQHFGDGTRLSIL.

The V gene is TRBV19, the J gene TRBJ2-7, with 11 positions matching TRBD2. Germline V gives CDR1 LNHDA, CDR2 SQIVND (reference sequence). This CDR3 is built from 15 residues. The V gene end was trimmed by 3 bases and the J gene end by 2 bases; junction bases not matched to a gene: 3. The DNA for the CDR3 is TGTGCCAGTAGTATGACACTAGCGGGAGCCTACGAGCAGTACTTC. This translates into CASSMTLAGAYEQYF.

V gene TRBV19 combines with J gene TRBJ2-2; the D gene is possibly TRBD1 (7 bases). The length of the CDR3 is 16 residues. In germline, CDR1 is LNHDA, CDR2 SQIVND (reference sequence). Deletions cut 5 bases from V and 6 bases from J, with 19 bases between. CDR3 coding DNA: TGTGCCAGTAGTTCTTGGAGGGGGCAGGTGGCCGGGGAGCTGTTTTTT. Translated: CASSSWRGQVAGELFF.

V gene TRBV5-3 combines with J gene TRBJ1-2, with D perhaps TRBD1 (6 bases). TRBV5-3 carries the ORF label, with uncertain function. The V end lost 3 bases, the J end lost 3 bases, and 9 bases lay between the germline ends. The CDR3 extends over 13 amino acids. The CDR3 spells CARSSNRDYGYTF. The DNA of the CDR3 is TGTGCCAGAAGCTCAAACAGGGACTATGGCTACACCTTC.

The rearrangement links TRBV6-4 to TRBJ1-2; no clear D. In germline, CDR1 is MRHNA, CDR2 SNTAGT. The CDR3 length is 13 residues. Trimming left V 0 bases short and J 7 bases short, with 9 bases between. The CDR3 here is CASSDSGRGGYTF. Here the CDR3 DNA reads TGTGCCAGCAGTGACTCAGGGCGAGGTGGCTACACCTTC.

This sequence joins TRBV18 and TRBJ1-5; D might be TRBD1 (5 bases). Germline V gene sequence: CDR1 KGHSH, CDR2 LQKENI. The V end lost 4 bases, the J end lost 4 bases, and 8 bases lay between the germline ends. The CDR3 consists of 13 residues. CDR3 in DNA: TGTGCCAGCTCACTGCAGGGAAATCAGCCCCAGCATTTT. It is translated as CASSLQGNQPQHF.

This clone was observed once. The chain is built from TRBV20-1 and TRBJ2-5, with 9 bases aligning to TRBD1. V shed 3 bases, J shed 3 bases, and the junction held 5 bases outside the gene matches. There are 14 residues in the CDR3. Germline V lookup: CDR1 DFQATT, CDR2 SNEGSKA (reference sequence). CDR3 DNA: TGCAGTGCTAGTGCCGGGACAGGGAAAGAGACCCAGTACTTC. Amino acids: CSASAGTGKETQYF.

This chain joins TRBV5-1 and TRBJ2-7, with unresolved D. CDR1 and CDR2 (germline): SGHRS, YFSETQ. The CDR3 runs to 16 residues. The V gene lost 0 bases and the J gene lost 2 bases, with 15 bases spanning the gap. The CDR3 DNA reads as TGCGCCAGCAGCTTGGGGCGGATCGACCTTCCCTACGAGCAGTACTTC. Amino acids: CASSLGRIDLPYEQYF.

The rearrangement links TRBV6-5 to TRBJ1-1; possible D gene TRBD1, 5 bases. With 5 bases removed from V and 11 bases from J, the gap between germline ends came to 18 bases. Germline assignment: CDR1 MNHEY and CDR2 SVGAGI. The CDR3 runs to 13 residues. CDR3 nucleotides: TGTGCCAGCAGTCCGCCGGGGACTAAAGGGGCTTTCTTT. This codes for CASSPPGTKGAFF.

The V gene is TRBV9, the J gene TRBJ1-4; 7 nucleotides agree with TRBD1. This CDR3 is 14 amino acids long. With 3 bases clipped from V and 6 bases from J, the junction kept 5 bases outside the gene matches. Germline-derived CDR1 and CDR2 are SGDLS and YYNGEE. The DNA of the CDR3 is TGTGCCAGCAGCGCCAGGGGGGACGATGAAAAACTGTTTTTT. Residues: CASSARGDDEKLFF.

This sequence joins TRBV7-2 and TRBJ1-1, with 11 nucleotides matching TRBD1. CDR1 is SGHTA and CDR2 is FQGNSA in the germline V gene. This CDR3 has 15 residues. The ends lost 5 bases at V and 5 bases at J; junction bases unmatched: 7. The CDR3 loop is CASSPGQGVWTEAFF. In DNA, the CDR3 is TGTGCCAGCAGCCCGGGACAGGGGGTGTGGACTGAAGCTTTCTTT.

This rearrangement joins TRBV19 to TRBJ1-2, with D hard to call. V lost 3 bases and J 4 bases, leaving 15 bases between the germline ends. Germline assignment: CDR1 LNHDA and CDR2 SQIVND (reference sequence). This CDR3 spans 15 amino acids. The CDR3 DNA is TGTGCCAGTAGTATTAAGTTACGATCTACCTATGGCTACACCTTC. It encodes CASSIKLRSTYGYTF.

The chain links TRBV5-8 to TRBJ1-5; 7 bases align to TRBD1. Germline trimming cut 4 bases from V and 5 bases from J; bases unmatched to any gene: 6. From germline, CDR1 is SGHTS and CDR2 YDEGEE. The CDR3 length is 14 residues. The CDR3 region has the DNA TGTGCCAGCAGCACTGGGACAGATTATCAGCCCCAGCATTTT. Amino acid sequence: CASSTGTDYQPQHF.

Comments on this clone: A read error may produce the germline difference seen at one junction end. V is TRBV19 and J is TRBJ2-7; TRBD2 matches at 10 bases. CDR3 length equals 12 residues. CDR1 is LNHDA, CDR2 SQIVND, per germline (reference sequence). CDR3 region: CASSTLAGELNF. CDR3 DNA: TGTGCCAGTAGTACCCTAGCGGGAGAACTTAACTTC.

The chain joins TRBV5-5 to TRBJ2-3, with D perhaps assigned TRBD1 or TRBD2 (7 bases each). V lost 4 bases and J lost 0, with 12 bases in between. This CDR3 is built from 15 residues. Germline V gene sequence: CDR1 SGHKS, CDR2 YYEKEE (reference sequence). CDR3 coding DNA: TGTGCCAGCAGCCCAGGGGGGGTAAGCACAGATACGCAGTATTTT. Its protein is CASSPGGVSTDTQYF.

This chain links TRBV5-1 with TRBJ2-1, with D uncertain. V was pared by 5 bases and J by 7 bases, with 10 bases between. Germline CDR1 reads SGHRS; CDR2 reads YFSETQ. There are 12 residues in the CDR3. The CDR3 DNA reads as TGCGCCAGCAGAAGGGCGTGGAATGAGCAGTTCTTC. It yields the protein CASRRAWNEQFF.

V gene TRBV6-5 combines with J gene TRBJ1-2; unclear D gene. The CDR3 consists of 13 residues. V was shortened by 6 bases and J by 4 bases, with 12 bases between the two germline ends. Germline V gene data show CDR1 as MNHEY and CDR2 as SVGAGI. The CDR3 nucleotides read TGTGCCAGCAGACTGACTGAGCTCTATGGCTACACCTTC. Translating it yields CASRLTELYGYTF.

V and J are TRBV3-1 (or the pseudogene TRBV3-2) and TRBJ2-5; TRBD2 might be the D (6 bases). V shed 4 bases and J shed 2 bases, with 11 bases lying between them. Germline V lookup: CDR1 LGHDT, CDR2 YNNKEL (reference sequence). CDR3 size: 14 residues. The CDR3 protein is CASSRVREQETQYF. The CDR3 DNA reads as TGTGCCAGCAGCCGGGTGCGGGAACAAGAGACCCAGTACTTC.

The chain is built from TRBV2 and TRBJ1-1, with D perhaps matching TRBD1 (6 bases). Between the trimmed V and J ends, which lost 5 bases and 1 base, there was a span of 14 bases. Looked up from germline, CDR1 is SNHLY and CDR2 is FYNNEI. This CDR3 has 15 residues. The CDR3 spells CASSPFGGQNTEAFF. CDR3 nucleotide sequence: TGTGCCAGCAGTCCCTTTGGGGGGCAGAACACTGAAGCTTTCTTT.